This TCR beta chain came from a study of cytomegalovirus exposure and HLA in healthy donors. The wider study: An earlier analysis identified 110 million or so unique TCR beta sequences in some 170 million T cells. General study points: Sequencing had likely introduced a cluster of highly shared sequence variants as an artifact. In a later analysis, HLA-C alleles had the fewest associated TCRs, DRB1 alleles the most.

Both 60 Vbeta primers and 13 Jbeta primers went into the PCR. Generated by immunoSEQ multiplex PCR, the TCRdb table keeps only in-frame clones and is missing some. Counted here are approximately 140,000 clones, approximately 85% occurring once; the ten biggest clones make up 0.5% to 0.65%. With respect to this clone: Its antigen is as yet unknown.

Material for sequencing was PBMCs. The TCR comes from a woman aged 35 to 49 in good health and CMV-seronegative.

In DNA, the CDR3 is TGTGCCAGCAGCTTGGGGAGCTCCTACGAGCAGTACTTC. Translating it yields CASSLGSSYEQYF. The chain couples TRBV5-6 to TRBJ2-7; D gene unclear. The V gene's germline CDR1 is SGHDT and CDR2 YYEEEE. CDR3 length equals 13 residues. V lost 0 bases and J lost 0, with 4 bases in between.